These T cell receptor beta chains were read from a single sample in a study of cytomegalovirus exposure and HLA in healthy donors. Generated by immunoSEQ multiplex PCR, the TCRdb table keeps only in-frame clones and is missing some. Of 150,000 or so clones in the sample, 90% were seen once. Sequenced sample: PBMCs. The receptors stem from a woman aged 25 to 39 in good health and CMV-seropositive. Both conserved end residues are part of each CDR3. A D gene is named only where the DNA matches it firmly. Some rows have no size entry. The others give once, few or many, or a class for an expanded clone.

TRBV6-5,-,TRBJ1-2,TRBD1,TGTGCCAGCAGACCCGGGACAGGGGGCTACTATGGCTACACCTTC,CASRPGTGGYYGYTF
TRBV11-2,-,TRBJ2-1,TRBD2,TGTGCCAGCAGCGGTAGCGGGAGACCCTACAATGAGCAGTTCTTC,CASSGSGRPYNEQFF
TRBV11-3,-,TRBJ2-5,TRBD1,TGTGCCAGCAGCCGGGACAGGGGGCAAGAGACCCAGTACTTC,CASSRDRGQETQYF
TRBV5-4,-,TRBJ1-1,TRBD1,TGTGCCAGCAGTCAGGGGGTTAGGACTGAAGCTTTCTTT,CASSQGVRTEAFF
TRBV28,-,TRBJ2-7,-,TGTGCCAGCAGTTTTAGTCAGGCAGGGCGACACGAGCAGTACTTC,CASSFSQAGRHEQYF
TRBV2,once,TRBJ2-4,TRBD1,TGTGCCAGCAGTGAAGTAGAGACAGGGAAAAACATTCAGTACTTC,CASSEVETGKNIQYF
TRBV7-6,-,TRBJ2-1,-,TGTGCCAGCAGCTTACAACTGGGTGGCGGGAAGGATGAGCAGTTCTTC,CASSLQLGGGKDEQFF
TRBV6-1,few,TRBJ1-6,-,TGTGCCAGCAGTGAGGGACTGGTCTATAATTCACCCCTCCACTTT,CASSEGLVYNSPLHF
TRBV6-5,-,TRBJ2-6,-,TGTGCCAGCAGTCGTACAGGGTCTGGGGCCAACGTCCTGACTTTC,CASSRTGSGANVLTF
TRBV4-1,-,TRBJ2-3,TRBD1,TGCGCCAGCAGCCATCCCGGGACAGTAAATCTTTTTAGCACAGATACGCAGTATTTT,CASSHPGTVNLFSTDTQYF
TRBV21-1,-,TRBJ1-1,-,TGTGCCAGCAGCAAAGGCGGGACTTCCAACACTGAAGCTTTCTTT,CASSKGGTSNTEAFF
TRBV6-6,-,TRBJ1-5,-,TGTGCCGCCTCCCGGGGGAAGGGCAATCAGCCCCAGCATTTT,CAASRGKGNQPQHF
TRBV10-3,-,TRBJ2-5,-,TGTGCCACAACGGGGACTCTCCAAGAGACCCAGTACTTC,CATTGTLQETQYF
TRBV27,-,TRBJ2-5,-,TGTGCCAGCAGTCGGCCGGGACTAGAGACCCAGTACTTC,CASSRPGLETQYF
TRBV5-4,-,TRBJ2-2,TRBD1,TGTGCCAGCGCCCACCGGGACAGGGACCCCGGGGAGCTGTTTTTT,CASAHRDRDPGELFF
TRBV6-5,once,TRBJ1-4,-,TGTGCCAGCAGCCACTCCGAAGGGGAGGGTGAAAAACTGTTTTTT,CASSHSEGEGEKLFF
TRBV2,many,TRBJ2-2,TRBD1,TGTGCCAGCAAGACAGGGGATACTACCGGGGAGCTGTTTTTT,CASKTGDTTGELFF
TRBV10-2,-,TRBJ2-1,-,TGCGCCAGCAGGACGGAGGCCCGGTCATACAATGAGCAGTTCTTC,CASRTEARSYNEQFF
TRBV27,-,TRBJ2-1,TRBD2,TGTGCCAGCAGAAACAGCGGGAGCTACAATGAGCAGTTCTTC,CASRNSGSYNEQFF
TRBV10-3,once,TRBJ2-2,-,TGTGCCATCAGTGACCCCCAGGGAAAGGACACCGGGGAGCTGTTTTTT,CAISDPQGKDTGELFF
TRBV19,-,TRBJ2-7,-,TGTGCCAGTAGTATTGAACAGGGATCCCTCGAGCAGTACTTC,CASSIEQGSLEQYF
TRBV7-2,-,TRBJ2-7,TRBD2,TGTGCCAGCAGCTTAGCGGGGACTAGCGGTACCTACGAGCAGTACTTC,CASSLAGTSGTYEQYF
TRBV6-1,-,TRBJ1-4,-,TGTGCCAGCAGTGTGAGGTCTAATGAAAAACTGTTTTTT,CASSVRSNEKLFF
TRBV10-3,-,TRBJ1-2,-,TGTGCCATCAGCGAGACAGTCTATGGCTACACCTTC,CAISETVYGYTF
TRBV7-8,-,TRBJ2-1,TRBD2,TGTGCCAGCAGCCCTTTGGCGGGAGGGAACTACAATGAGCAGTTCTTC,CASSPLAGGNYNEQFF
TRBV9,-,TRBJ1-2,-,TGTGCCAGCAGCACCTTCGCTGGGGCGGATGGCTACACCTTC,CASSTFAGADGYTF
TRBV6-6,-,TRBJ2-1,TRBD2,TGTGCCAGCAGTTCCTATGCTAGCGGACTCTACAATGAGCAGTTCTTC,CASSSYASGLYNEQFF
TRBV2,-,TRBJ2-3,-,TGTGCCAGTACTAGCACAGGCCTCACAGATACGCAGTATTTT,CASTSTGLTDTQYF
TRBV28,-,TRBJ1-5,TRBD1,TGTGCCAGCCGAAAACGGACAGGGAGCGGGCAGCCCCAGCATTTT,CASRKRTGSGQPQHF
TRBV28,-,TRBJ2-2,TRBD2,TGTGCCAGCCGAGGAGGCGGGGGAACCGGGGAGCTGTTTTTT,CASRGGGGTGELFF
TRBV28,-,TRBJ1-2,TRBD1,TGTGCCAGCACCCTCTCCCGGACAGGGGGAGGCTACACCTTC,CASTLSRTGGGYTF
TRBV7-6,once,TRBJ1-4,-,TGTGCCAGCAGCTTAGAACAGGATGAAAAACTGTTTTTT,CASSLEQDEKLFF
TRBV27,-,TRBJ1-2,-,TGTGCCAGCAGTTTAAGGTCGACAGTTTATGGCTACACCTTC,CASSLRSTVYGYTF
TRBV2,-,TRBJ2-2,-,TGTGCCAGCAGTGAGACTAGATTTAGTGCCGGGGAGCTGTTTTTT,CASSETRFSAGELFF
TRBV18,-,TRBJ1-1,TRBD1,TGTGCCAGCTCCAGAAGGGAACCGGGACAGGGTGTTCGCACTGAAGCTTTCTTT,CASSRREPGQGVRTEAFF
TRBV27,few,TRBJ2-1,TRBD1,TGTGCCAGCAGTCTAACAGGGGTGAGCTCCTACAATGAGCAGTTCTTC,CASSLTGVSSYNEQFF
TRBV29-1,-,TRBJ2-5,-,TGCAGCGCGGAGACAGGAAAGCAAGAGACCCAGTACTTC,CSAETGKQETQYF
TRBV13,-,TRBJ2-1,-,TGTGCCAGCAGCTTAGCGGGTAGCTCCTACAATGAGCAGTTCTTC,CASSLAGSSYNEQFF
TRBV13,-,TRBJ2-7,-,TGTGCCAGCAGCGCCTCGAGGGGACTCTACGAGCAGTACTTC,CASSASRGLYEQYF
TRBV4-1,once,TRBJ2-7,-,TGCGCCAGCAGCGAAGGGCCCTCCTACGAGCAGTACTTC,CASSEGPSYEQYF
TRBV5-1,-,TRBJ2-7,-,TGCGCCAGCAGCTTGGGGTGGGGCAGCTCCTACGAGCAGTACTTC,CASSLGWGSSYEQYF
TRBV27,-,TRBJ2-1,-,TGTGCCAGCAGTCCCAACGGGGGGCCGCAGTTCTTC,CASSPNGGPQFF
TRBV11-2,few,TRBJ2-7,TRBD2,TGTGCCAGCAACTTTGGCGGGAGTTACGAGCAGTACTTC,CASNFGGSYEQYF
TRBV7-3,-,TRBJ2-1,TRBD2,TGTGCCAGCAGCTTAAACGGGAGGGCCCCCAATAAGTACAATGAGCAGTTCTTC,CASSLNGRAPNKYNEQFF
TRBV6-1,once,TRBJ2-1,TRBD1,TGTGCCAGCAGGGAAGGGACAGCCTCCTACAATGAGCAGTTCTTC,CASREGTASYNEQFF
TRBV27,few,TRBJ2-7,TRBD2,TGTGCCAGCAGTTTAACTAGCGGGAGGTACGAGCAGTACTTC,CASSLTSGRYEQYF
TRBV7-8,-,TRBJ1-1,-,TGTGCCAGCAGCCCGGCGGGGGGGCTCATGAACACTGAAGCTTTCTTT,CASSPAGGLMNTEAFF
TRBV28,-,TRBJ2-5,TRBD1,TGTGCCAGCAGTTCTCACAGGGGAGAGACCCAGTACTTC,CASSSHRGETQYF
TRBV7-3,once,TRBJ2-1,TRBD2,TGTGCCAGCAGCTTAATAGGAAGCGGGAGGGTCAATGAGCAGTTCTTC,CASSLIGSGRVNEQFF
TRBV4-1,-,TRBJ1-1,-,TGCGCCAGCAGCCCGCGTGAGAGGAGGAACACTGAAGCTTTCTTT,CASSPRERRNTEAFF
TRBV5-1,-,TRBJ2-1,TRBD2,TGCGCCAGCAGCCCGACTAGCGGGAGAGGGGGGGAGCAGTTCTTC,CASSPTSGRGGEQFF
TRBV28,-,TRBJ2-7,TRBD2,TGTGCCAGCAGTTCCCTAGCGGGTCCGGTCTCCTACGAGCAGTACTTC,CASSSLAGPVSYEQYF
TRBV5-1,-,TRBJ2-3,TRBD2,TGCGCCAGCAGCTTGGTGGCTAGCGGGAGGGCCGTGGAAGATACGCAGTATTTT,CASSLVASGRAVEDTQYF
TRBV5-1,-,TRBJ2-7,TRBD1,TGCGCCAGCAGCTTGGGGGGACAGGTGTACGAGCAGTACTTC,CASSLGGQVYEQYF
TRBV7-7,few,TRBJ2-5,TRBD2,TGTGCCAGCAGCTTAGACGCGGGAGGAGAGACCCAGTACTTC,CASSLDAGGETQYF
TRBV4-1,-,TRBJ2-1,TRBD2,TGCGCCAGCAGCCACCTCCTCGGACTAGCGGGGGGGAATGAGCAGTTCTTC,CASSHLLGLAGGNEQFF
TRBV7-9,-,TRBJ1-1,-,TGTGCCAGCAGCCATTCGAAGTGGGGGGATCTCCCTGTGTCTGAAGCTTTCTTT,CASSHSKWGDLPVSEAFF
TRBV9,once,TRBJ2-7,-,TGTGCCAGCAGCGTAGGTGTAGGTTCTAGTCCTTACGAGCAGTACTTC,CASSVGVGSSPYEQYF